One and the same sample provided the 18 T cell receptor beta chains below, sequenced in a study of T cell repertoires in cytomegalovirus infection. TCRdb re-called the reads through MiXCR, storing one row per CDR3 protein. The sample gives some 160,000 distinct CDR3 sequences, under 20% of which show up once; 15% to 20% is in the top ten. Sequenced: CD8+ T cells from PBMCs. These receptors were taken from a human donor in good health (CMV status not recorded). Some clones in this sample may be carry-over from other donors' samples.

This clonotype was counted between two and nine times. The gene calls are TRBV6-6 and TRBJ2-7, with 12 bases aligning to TRBD2. Germline CDR1 reads MNHNY; CDR2 reads SVGAGI (reference sequence). This CDR3 spans 14 amino acids. V shed 7 bases and J 7 bases; nucleotides not matched to a gene: 8. CDR3 sequence: CASTQLAGGREQYF. The CDR3 DNA reads TGTGCCAGCACCCAACTAGCGGGGGGTAGGGAGCAGTACTTC.

This clonotype came up a few times. V is TRBV6-2 or TRBV6-3 and J is TRBJ2-7, with D unclear. The CDR3 has 12 amino acids. V shed 6 bases and J shed 3 bases, with 9 bases lying between them. CDR1 is MNHEY, CDR2 SVGEGT, per germline. CDR3: CASSHKNYEQYF. For the CDR3, the DNA is TGTGCCAGCAGCCATAAAAACTACGAGCAGTACTTC.

Concerning this clonotype itself: At one boundary the junction diverges from the germline segment, which might be a read error. CDR3 residues: CSARGMGEYEQYF. In DNA form, the CDR3 reads TGCAGTGCGAGAGGAATGGGAGAATACGAGCAGTACTTC. V usage is TRBV20-1 and J usage is TRBJ2-7; tentative D call: TRBD2 (5 bases). CDR1 and CDR2 (germline): DFQATT, SNEGSKA (reference sequence). The CDR3 is made up of 13 amino acids.

This clonotype was counted at least ten times. V usage is TRBV25-1 and J usage is TRBJ1-6; 7 nucleotides agree with TRBD1. The CDR3 runs to 13 residues. Germline CDR1 and CDR2: MGHDK and SYGVNS. V was clipped by 6 bases and J by 10 bases; unmatched bases: 6. The CDR3 loop is CASRTGWGSPLHF. CDR3 coding DNA: TGTGCCAGCAGGACAGGGTGGGGATCACCCCTCCACTTT.

In this sample, this clonotype turned up a few times. V is TRBV29-1 and J is TRBJ1-1, with no clear D. The germline CDR1 and CDR2 sequences are SQVTM and ANQGSEA. There are 10 residues in the CDR3. V lost 4 bases to trimming and J lost 4 bases, with 4 bases between them. CDR3 loop: CSVVVTEAFF. The CDR3 DNA reads as TGCAGCGTTGTCGTCACTGAAGCTTTCTTT.

This sequence joins TRBV5-1 and TRBJ1-1; 9 bases fit TRBD1. The trim removed 4 bases at V and 3 bases at J, leaving 4 bases unmatched. The CDR3 is 14 residues long. Germline lookup yields CDR1 SGHRS and CDR2 YFSETQ. The CDR3 spells CASSITGGYTEAFF. The CDR3 coding sequence is TGCGCCAGCAGCATTACAGGGGGCTACACTGAAGCTTTCTTT.

This clonotype was counted a few times. This sequence joins TRBV25-1 and TRBJ2-7; 8 bases align to TRBD1. This CDR3 has 15 amino acids. V shed 7 bases and J 1 base; nucleotides not matched to a gene: 9. Germline V gene lookup returns CDR1 MGHDK and CDR2 SYGVNS. CDR3 bases: TGTGCCAGCATGGGTTGGACAGGGAGTTCCTACGAGCAGTACTTC. It translates to CASMGWTGSSYEQYF.

Details on this clonotype: One end of the junction fails to match germline, which may point to a read error. The rearrangement links TRBV6-2 or TRBV6-3 to TRBJ2-1, with 7 bases that match TRBD1. CDR3 size: 17 residues. Looked up from germline, CDR1 is MNHEY and CDR2 is SVGEGT. The DNA for the CDR3 is TGTGCCAACAGTTACCCAAAGACAGGGCCCTCCTACAATGAGCAGTTCTTC. Protein: CANSYPKTGPSYNEQFF.

This clonotype has a handful of counts. The chain is built from TRBV6-2 or TRBV6-3 and TRBJ2-2, with D uncertain. The germline V and J ends were trimmed by 7 bases and 0 bases, with 12 bases remaining between them. The germline gives CDR1 MNHEY, CDR2 SVGEGT. The CDR3 covers 15 residues. CDR3 loop: CASITQPTNTGELFF. Here the CDR3 DNA reads TGTGCCAGCATAACCCAGCCAACGAACACCGGGGAGCTGTTTTTT.

V is TRBV4-1 and J is TRBJ1-1; TRBD1 aligns across 9 bases. CDR1 MGHRA and CDR2 YSYEKL come from the germline V gene. This CDR3 spans 17 amino acids. V lost 3 bases to trimming and J lost 5 bases; unmatched junction nucleotides: 13. The CDR3 here is CASSQTTLQGAGTEAFF. CDR3 nucleotides: TGCGCCAGCAGCCAGACGACCCTACAGGGGGCAGGGACTGAAGCTTTCTTT.

The table lists this clonotype with a few counts. This rearrangement joins TRBV7-2 to TRBJ2-3; 11 bases are a match to TRBD2. Germline V gene data show CDR1 as SGHTA and CDR2 as FQGNSA. The V segment lost 4 bases and the J segment 2 bases; nucleotides outside the gene matches: 5. The CDR3 totals 16 residues. The CDR3 sequence is CASSSISGRATDTQYF. The DNA of the CDR3 is TGTGCCAGCAGCTCTATTAGCGGGAGGGCCACAGATACGCAGTATTTT.

With regard to this clonotype: This clone may be a read error of a much larger clone one base away. The rearrangement joins TRBV7-6 to TRBJ2-1, with TRBD2 identical over 8 bases. There are 16 residues in the CDR3. From germline, CDR1 is SGHVS and CDR2 FNYEAQ. The CDR3 region has the DNA TGTGCCATCAGCTTAGGTCGGGGGGGCGAGTCAAATGAGCAGTTCTTC. Translated: CAISLGRGGESNEQFF.

This clonotype appeared a few times. V usage is TRBV6-2 or TRBV6-3 and J usage is TRBJ2-7, with 8 bases aligning to TRBD1. J gave up 0 bases and V 2 bases, and 9 bases lay outside the gene matches. The CDR3 consists of 17 residues. The germline CDR1 and CDR2 sequences are MNHEY and SVGEGT. The CDR3 nucleotides are TGTGCCAGCAGTTACCCGGGTGGGGACAGGAGCTCCTACGAGCAGTACTTC. It codes for CASSYPGGDRSSYEQYF.

This clonotype was recorded many times. CDR3 coding DNA: TGTGCCAGCAGCTGGGGGCTCGAGCAGTACTTC. Protein product: CASSWGLEQYF. The gene calls are TRBV7-2 and TRBJ2-7; tentatively, D is TRBD1 (6 bases). The CDR3 runs to 11 residues. Germline CDR1 is SGHTA and CDR2 is FQGNSA. V was cut by 4 bases and J by 6 bases, with 7 bases left in between.

A few counts support this clonotype. The chain employs TRBV6-2 or TRBV6-3 and TRBJ2-5; 7 bases agree with TRBD1. Germline CDR1 is MNHEY and CDR2 is SVGEGT. The CDR3 spans 14 residues. V trimming: 2 bases; J trimming: 5 bases; junction bases outside the gene matches: 5. The CDR3, as DNA: TGTGCCAGCAGTTACGTGACAGGGACGGAGACCCAGTACTTC. Residues: CASSYVTGTETQYF.

The chain couples TRBV20-1 to TRBJ1-2; D is unclear. The CDR3 runs 14 residues. Germline CDR1 is DFQATT and CDR2 is SNEGSKA (reference sequence). Between the trimmed V and J ends, which lost 0 bases and 8 bases, there was a span of 16 bases. The CDR3 loop reads CSARDIPGLGGYTF. The CDR3 DNA reads TGCAGTGCTAGAGATATTCCGGGGTTAGGCGGCTACACCTTC.

The CDR3 nucleotides are TGCAGCGCCTTAACAGGAAGAAACTATGGCTACACCTTC. The encoded protein is CSALTGRNYGYTF. This rearrangement joins TRBV29-1 to TRBJ1-2; TRBD1 might be the D (5 bases). The CDR3 has 13 amino acids. Germline V CDR1 and CDR2: SQVTM, ANQGSEA. Trimming pared 7 bases from V and 2 bases from J, leaving 14 bases between.

The chain couples TRBV7-2 to TRBJ2-7, with 7 positions matching TRBD1. Germline V gene data show CDR1 as SGHTA and CDR2 as FQGNSA. The CDR3 spans 15 residues. Trimming took 4 bases from V and 3 from J; bases not matched to a gene: 9. The CDR3 loop is CASSSSGTEDYEQYF. CDR3 sequence (DNA): TGTGCCAGCAGCTCATCCGGGACAGAAGACTACGAGCAGTACTTC.